This T cell receptor (beta chain) is from a study of blood T cell repertoires in COVID-19. Study in general: T cells, B-cell-depleted T cells, or PBMCs supplied cDNA or gDNA.

The V gene's germline CDR1 is LGHNA and CDR2 YSLEER. Germline trimming cut 1 base from V and 1 base from J; bases unmatched to any gene: 2. The CDR3 consists of 15 residues. The authors' processing: Amplification from reference gene primers served as the basis for estimated nucleated cell counts. The assay was immunoSEQ multiplex PCR, and TCRdb's table has in-frame clones only and misses some. V and J calls and clone size come straight from that table; D and trimming were deduced from the DNA. The sample has roughly 270,000 clones; 85% are singletons. Sequencing used peripheral blood. This clonotype was obtained from a man in his fifties with active or convalescent COVID-19. The chain joins TRBV4-3 to TRBJ2-7, with 9 bases lining up with TRBD2. The CDR3 sequence is CASSQALAGSYEQYF. The CDR3 nucleotides are TGCGCCAGCAGCCAAGCCCTAGCGGGATCCTACGAGCAGTACTTC.